The entry that follows covers one T cell receptor beta chain sequence. Its cognate antigen is unknown. The entry originates in a study of cytomegalovirus exposure and HLA in healthy donors. For the study at large: Unique TCR beta sequences numbering about 100 million came from 150 million to 200 million T cells in an earlier analysis.

The primer mix had 60 Vbeta and 13 Jbeta primers. TCRdb's table, derived via immunoSEQ multiplex PCR, lists solely in-frame clones and lacks some. This table holds approximately 120,000 clones, roughly 71% found once. The CDR3 has 12 amino acids. Germline V gene sequence: CDR1 SGHTS, CDR2 YDEGEE. Trimming pared 0 bases from V and 7 bases from J, leaving 5 bases between. The study, taken as a whole, reports: Common viral pathogens (according to a later analysis) appeared linked to several of the most significant clusters. TRBV6-2, TRBV6-3 and other indistinguishable V segments were excluded.

The sequence was collected from an older woman in good health and CMV-seropositive. The chain links TRBV5-8 to TRBJ1-3; D gene ambiguous. Material for sequencing was PBMCs. The CDR3 DNA is TGTGCCAGCAGCTTGGGAGGGAACACCATATATTTT. As protein: CASSLGGNTIYF.